This T cell receptor beta chain is drawn from a study of PD-1 blockade in classical Hodgkin lymphoma. Study as a whole: It was nivolumab at 3 mg/kg, given intravenously every 2 weeks, that patients received. Regarding the study as a whole: Prior therapy or disease activity may underlie the repertoire differences, whose causes remain undefined. A significant rise in TCR diversity was seen by C4D1 for CD4+ cells but not for CD8+ cells. Initiation of nivolumab under 1 year after ASCT led to exclusion of patients.

A word on this clone: Antigen unknown.

Time point meaning: cycle 4 day 1 (C4D1), after more than five weeks of nivolumab. Each and every patient relapsed after autologous stem cell transplantation, and patients got differing brentuximab vedotin exposure. It was by magnetic negative selection that CD4+ T cells were purified from thawed PBMCs. Libraries were prepared by immunoSEQ multiplex PCR; TCRdb keeps only in-frame clonotypes and omits some of them. The sample lists 25,000 to 30,000 clones, roughly 86% occurring once. Trimming at V came to 4 bases and at J to 2 bases, leaving 7 bases not matched to a gene. Per the germline V gene, CDR1 is WSHSY and CDR2 is SAAADI. The CDR3 loop spans 15 amino acids.

The TCR originated in a human donor with classical Hodgkin lymphoma. The V and J genes are TRBV10-2 and TRBJ2-7; 8 nucleotides line up with TRBD2. The source material was CD4+ T cells from blood, sampled before the fourth cycle of nivolumab. The CDR3 region is CASSGGAGEAYEQYF. Written as DNA, the CDR3 is TGCGCCAGCAGTGGGGGAGCGGGAGAAGCCTACGAGCAGTACTTC.